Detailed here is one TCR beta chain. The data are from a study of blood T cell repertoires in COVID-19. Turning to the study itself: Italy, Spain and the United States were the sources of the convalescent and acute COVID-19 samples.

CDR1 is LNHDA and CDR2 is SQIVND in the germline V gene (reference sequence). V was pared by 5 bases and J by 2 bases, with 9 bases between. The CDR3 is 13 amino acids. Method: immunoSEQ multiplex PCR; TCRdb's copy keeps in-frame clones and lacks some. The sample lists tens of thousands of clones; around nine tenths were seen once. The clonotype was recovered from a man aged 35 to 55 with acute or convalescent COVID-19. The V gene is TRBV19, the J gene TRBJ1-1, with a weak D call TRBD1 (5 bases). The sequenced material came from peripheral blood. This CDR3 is CASSQDRNTEAFF. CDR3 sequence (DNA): TGTGCCAGTAGTCAAGACAGAAACACTGAAGCTTTCTTT.